The 17 T cell receptor beta chains reported below all come from one sample, sequenced in a study of blood T cell repertoires in COVID-19. Clones were sequenced by immunoSEQ multiplex PCR, and TCRdb holds only the in-frame ones, with some missing. Of about 34,000 clones listed, approximately 92% were seen once; the top ten hold 4.5% to 7%. Sequenced: peripheral blood. The receptor source for this set is an elderly woman with acute or convalescent COVID-19.

In DNA form, the CDR3 reads TGTGCCACCAGTGAACCGGGACTAGCGGGGGGGCCAGATACGCAGTATTTT. As protein: CATSEPGLAGGPDTQYF. The V and J genes are TRBV24-1 and TRBJ2-3; 16 nucleotides align to TRBD2. The J segment lost 4 bases and the V segment lost 4 bases, leaving 4 bases of the junction unmatched. CDR1 and CDR2 from the germline V gene are KGHDR and SFDVKD. The CDR3 totals 17 residues.

Notes on this clone: Mismatch with germline at one junction end may stem from a read error. The gene calls are TRBV2 and TRBJ1-4; maybe TRBD1 (6 bases). CDR1 SNHLY and CDR2 FYNNEI come from the germline V gene. The CDR3 has 13 amino acids. The CDR3 protein is CASGGGLSEKLFF. CDR3 bases: TGTGCCAGCGGCGGGGGGCTGAGTGAAAAATTGTTTTTT.

CDR3 sequence: CAWKGLGNTIYF. CDR3 sequence (DNA): TGTGCCTGGAAGGGACTTGGAAACACCATATATTTT. This rearrangement joins TRBV30 to TRBJ1-3; perhaps TRBD1 as D (5 bases). The V end was cut by 4 bases, the J end by 3 bases, with 7 bases between. CDR3 length equals 12 residues. CDR1 is GTSNPN and CDR2 is SVGIG in the germline V gene (reference sequence).

J is TRBJ1-4 and V is TRBV5-1; no firm D call. The germline CDR1 and CDR2 sequences are SGHRS and YFSETQ. With 0 bases removed from V and 7 bases from J, the gap between germline ends came to 10 bases. CDR3 length equals 14 residues. The CDR3 protein is CASSLGAGTEKLFF. The DNA for the CDR3 is TGCGCCAGCAGCTTGGGGGCAGGTACTGAAAAACTGTTTTTT.

This clone was observed a handful of times. The chain has TRBV7-2 and TRBJ1-5; 9 bases map to TRBD1. Germline V gene sequence: CDR1 SGHTA, CDR2 FQGNSA. This CDR3 has 17 amino acids. V dropped 5 bases and J dropped 8; count of bases not matched to a gene: 16. The CDR3, as DNA: TGTGCCAGCAGCCGCGGAAGGGGAGGGACAGGGCGAGAGCCCCAGCATTTT. Translating gives CASSRGRGGTGREPQHF.

The V call is TRBV28, the J call TRBJ1-6, with D maybe TRBD1 (5 bases). Germline V gene sequence: CDR1 MDHEN, CDR2 SYDVKM. V was trimmed by 8 bases and J by 8 bases, leaving 19 bases between them. This CDR3 is 15 amino acids long. The CDR3 loop is CASQSRSGLYSPLHF. As DNA, the CDR3 is TGTGCCAGCCAATCCCGTTCAGGGCTTTATTCACCCCTCCACTTT.

The chain joins TRBV2 to TRBJ2-3; 11 bases line up with TRBD2. CDR3 length equals 19 residues. In germline, CDR1 is SNHLY, CDR2 FYNNEI. V lost 4 bases and J lost 1; bases outside the gene matches: 13. In DNA, the CDR3 is TGTGCCAGCAGTGGGGCGGGGCTAGCGGGGGGAACGGGCACAGATACGCAGTATTTT. Translating gives CASSGAGLAGGTGTDTQYF.

A single count supports this clone. CDR3 loop: CASSHRIGQGVSEAFF. DNA for the CDR3: TGTGCCAGCAGCCACAGAATCGGACAGGGCGTATCTGAAGCTTTCTTT. The V gene is TRBV14, the J gene TRBJ1-1; 8 nucleotides line up with TRBD1. Germline CDR1 reads SGHDN; CDR2 reads FVKESK. This CDR3 comprises 16 residues. With 3 bases clipped from V and 6 bases from J, the junction kept 12 bases outside the gene matches.

The V call is TRBV6-5, the J call TRBJ1-1; the match to TRBD1 covers 7 bases. Trimming cost V 10 bases and J 5 bases; bases outside gene matches: 13. CDR1 MNHEY and CDR2 SVGAGI come from the germline V gene. This CDR3 is built from 14 residues. Here the CDR3 DNA reads TGTGCCACCTCCCGGACGGCAGGGGGAACTGAAGCTTTCTTT. This translates into CATSRTAGGTEAFF.

V gene TRBV18 combines with J gene TRBJ1-3; D gene uncertain. Looked up from germline, CDR1 is KGHSH and CDR2 is LQKENI. V lost 5 bases to trimming and J lost 0 bases, with 11 bases between them. This CDR3 has 15 amino acids. The CDR3: CASSVGGSSGNTIYF. In DNA, the CDR3 is TGTGCCAGCTCAGTGGGAGGGAGCTCTGGAAACACCATATATTTT.

This clone was seen a single time. The J gene is TRBJ2-7, the V gene TRBV4-3; 10 bases match TRBD2. Trimming at V came to 4 bases and at J to 2 bases, leaving 5 bases not matched to a gene. This CDR3 has 15 residues. Germline values: CDR1 LGHNA, CDR2 YSLEER. Written as DNA, the CDR3 is TGCGCCAGCAGCCGGATAGCGGGGGGACCCTACGAGCAGTACTTC. Its protein is CASSRIAGGPYEQYF.

On this clone: One junction end does not reproduce the germline sequence, and a read error may be involved. The chain has TRBV6-5 and TRBJ2-2; D possibly corresponds to TRBD1 (5 bases). In germline, CDR1 is MNHEY, CDR2 SVGAGI. The CDR3 totals 14 residues. The CDR3 DNA sequence: TGTGCCAGCATTTCCAGGGTGAACAACGGGGAGCTGTTTTTT. Translating gives CASISRVNNGELFF.

This rearrangement joins TRBV6-1 to TRBJ1-6; D is possibly TRBD1 (5 bases). The germline CDR1 and CDR2 sequences are MNHNS and SASEGT. The CDR3 totals 15 residues. V lost 2 bases, J lost 7 bases, and 12 bases lay in between. The DNA of the CDR3 is TGTGCCAGCAGTGAAAAGTACAGGCTAAATTCACCCCTCCACTTT. It encodes CASSEKYRLNSPLHF.

The chain couples TRBV5-1 to TRBJ1-1; 7 bases fit TRBD1. The CDR3 is made up of 16 amino acids. Germline V lookup: CDR1 SGHRS, CDR2 YFSETQ. V gave up 3 bases and J gave up 1 base; unmatched junction bases: 9. The CDR3 region is CASSYSSGTENTEAFF. CDR3 sequence (DNA): TGCGCCAGCAGCTATTCCTCCGGGACAGAGAACACTGAAGCTTTCTTT.

The chain employs TRBV7-2 and TRBJ1-5; D call uncertain. Germline V gene lookup returns CDR1 SGHTA and CDR2 FQGNSA. CDR3 length equals 14 residues. Trimming shortened V by 5 bases and J by 7 bases, and 15 bases separated the two germline ends. CDR3 residues: CASSLIALDQPQHF. CDR3 sequence (DNA): TGTGCCAGCAGCCTAATAGCGTTGGACCAGCCCCAGCATTTT.

V is TRBV5-1 and J is TRBJ1-4, with D possibly TRBD1 on 6 matching bases. V lost 4 bases and J 11 bases, leaving 15 bases between the germline ends. The V gene's germline CDR1 is SGHRS and CDR2 YFSETQ. This CDR3 is built from 13 residues. The CDR3 sequence is CASSPEAGDKLFF. In nucleotides, the CDR3 is TGCGCCAGCAGCCCGGAGGCAGGGGATAAACTGTTTTTT.

The gene calls are TRBV1 and TRBJ2-3; the D segment call TRBD1 is taken from the table without a DNA check. TRBV1 is shown as a pseudogene. The CDR3 has 16 amino acids. CDR3 in DNA: TGCACCAGCAGCTGCCGGGACAGGGAAAGCACAGATACGCAGTATTTT. It codes for CTSSCRDRESTDTQYF.